This entry concerns a single T cell receptor beta chain. The data originate from a study of identical twins. This CDR3 is 15 amino acids long. Germline loops: CDR1 MNHEY, CDR2 SMNVEV (reference sequence). Trimming at V came to 0 bases and at J to 4 bases, leaving 3 bases not matched to a gene. One entry per CDR3 protein, called by TCRdb with MiXCR from the 5' RACE reads. The profile shows 250,000 or so distinct CDR3 sequences, 7.5% of them singletons. These data were also filed under a second study, of yellow fever vaccine responses in identical twins.

The rearrangement joins TRBV27 to TRBJ2-1; 7 bases align to TRBD1. Material: CD8+ T cells sorted from blood. The receptor's source is a woman aged 18-35 years in good health. CDR3 sequence: CASSLSRTGYNEQFF. The CDR3 nucleotides read TGTGCCAGCAGTTTATCCAGGACAGGATACAATGAGCAGTTCTTC.